This is a list of T cell receptor beta chains from one sample in a study of shared T cell receptors in the human thymus. TCRdb's copy holds only in-frame clones and misses some; the assay was immunoSEQ multiplex PCR. The sample lists roughly 550,000 clones, around 78% occurring once. The sample also formed part of further work on human thymus T cells.

Sequenced input: thymocytes. These receptors originate from a boy less than two years old with a congenital heart defect. The CDR3 runs from the conserved cysteine through the conserved F or W. Each record gives: D gene, V gene, clone size, J gene, CDR3 protein, CDR3 DNA. D genes are given only for firm matches. Clone sizes are given selectively: once, few, many, or a class where the clone is expanded.

D gene: -
V gene: TRBV27
clone size: few
J gene: TRBJ1-1
CDR3 protein: CASREGKNTEAFF
CDR3 DNA: TGTGCCAGCAGGGAGGGTAAGAACACTGAAGCTTTCTTT

D gene: TRBD1
V gene: TRBV5-1
clone size: -
J gene: TRBJ1-4
CDR3 protein: CASSSFQGVGEKLFF
CDR3 DNA: TGCGCCAGCAGCTCCTTCCAGGGGGTGGGTGAAAAACTGTTTTTT

D gene: TRBD1
V gene: TRBV19
clone size: -
J gene: TRBJ1-5
CDR3 protein: CASSIGWGTDPLSQHF
CDR3 DNA: TGTGCCAGTAGTATCGGTTGGGGGACAGACCCTCTGTCCCAGCATTTT

D gene: -
V gene: TRBV11-3
clone size: -
J gene: TRBJ1-1
CDR3 protein: CASSWGFARAGWNTEAFF
CDR3 DNA: TGTGCCAGCAGCTGGGGATTCGCACGGGCGGGGTGGAACACTGAAGCTTTCTTT

D gene: -
V gene: TRBV4-1
clone size: -
J gene: TRBJ2-5
CDR3 protein: CASSQDRGGETQYF
CDR3 DNA: TGCGCCAGCAGCCAAGACCGAGGGGGAGAGACCCAGTACTTC

D gene: TRBD1
V gene: TRBV28
clone size: -
J gene: TRBJ2-7
CDR3 protein: CASRPGQGYEQYF
CDR3 DNA: TGTGCCAGTAGGCCGGGACAGGGCTACGAGCAGTACTTC

D gene: TRBD1
V gene: TRBV6-5
clone size: -
J gene: TRBJ1-4
CDR3 protein: CASRSDRGGKLFF
CDR3 DNA: TGTGCCAGCAGGTCGGACAGGGGGGGAAAACTGTTTTTT

D gene: TRBD1
V gene: TRBV7-8
clone size: -
J gene: TRBJ2-1
CDR3 protein: CASRPGTAPNEQFF
CDR3 DNA: TGTGCCAGCAGGCCAGGGACAGCCCCCAATGAGCAGTTCTTC

D gene: TRBD1
V gene: TRBV14
clone size: -
J gene: TRBJ2-7
CDR3 protein: CASSQEGEDREFYEQYF
CDR3 DNA: TGTGCCAGCAGCCAAGAAGGTGAGGACAGGGAATTCTACGAGCAGTACTTC

D gene: TRBD1
V gene: TRBV6-6
clone size: -
J gene: TRBJ2-7
CDR3 protein: CASSYSGDSSYEQYF
CDR3 DNA: TGTGCCAGCAGTTACTCAGGGGACAGCTCCTACGAGCAGTACTTC

D gene: -
V gene: TRBV4-1
clone size: -
J gene: TRBJ1-5
CDR3 protein: CASSQDWTHGLNNQPQHF
CDR3 DNA: TGCGCCAGCAGCCAAGATTGGACACATGGGTTGAACAATCAGCCCCAGCATTTT

D gene: -
V gene: TRBV19
clone size: -
J gene: TRBJ1-3
CDR3 protein: CASRNSLAGGNTIYF
CDR3 DNA: TGTGCCAGTAGGAACAGTCTCGCGGGGGGAAACACCATATATTTT

D gene: TRBD1
V gene: TRBV29-1
clone size: -
J gene: TRBJ2-3
CDR3 protein: CSVADRAPSTDTQYF
CDR3 DNA: TGCAGCGTAGCTGACAGGGCCCCTAGCACAGATACGCAGTATTTT

D gene: -
V gene: TRBV27
clone size: -
J gene: TRBJ2-2
CDR3 protein: CASSLGHPNTGELFF
CDR3 DNA: TGTGCCAGCAGTTTGGGACACCCGAACACCGGGGAGCTGTTTTTT

D gene: TRBD2
V gene: TRBV11-2
clone size: once
J gene: TRBJ2-1
CDR3 protein: CASSSRGTSGRRHEQFF
CDR3 DNA: TGTGCCAGCAGCTCCCGGGGGACTAGCGGGAGACGACATGAGCAGTTCTTC

D gene: -
V gene: TRBV9
clone size: once
J gene: TRBJ2-6
CDR3 protein: CASSTYRSSGANVLTF
CDR3 DNA: TGTGCCAGCAGCACTTACAGGAGCTCTGGGGCCAACGTCCTGACTTTC

D gene: -
V gene: TRBV10-1
clone size: -
J gene: TRBJ2-4
CDR3 protein: CASSESQGIGAKNIQYF
CDR3 DNA: TGCGCCAGCAGTGAGTCGCAGGGGATCGGAGCCAAAAACATTCAGTACTTC

D gene: TRBD1
V gene: TRBV2
clone size: -
J gene: TRBJ1-2
CDR3 protein: CASSERGQGTRHF
CDR3 DNA: TGTGCCAGCAGTGAAAGGGGGCAGGGAACAAGGCACTTC

D gene: TRBD1
V gene: TRBV28
clone size: few
J gene: TRBJ2-3
CDR3 protein: CASSGQAHGTDTQYF
CDR3 DNA: TGTGCCAGCAGTGGACAGGCCCACGGGACAGATACGCAGTATTTT

D gene: -
V gene: TRBV19
clone size: -
J gene: TRBJ1-2
CDR3 protein: CASKRSGGRDYTF
CDR3 DNA: TGTGCCAGTAAAAGGTCCGGCGGCAGGGATTACACCTTC

D gene: -
V gene: TRBV6-1
clone size: -
J gene: TRBJ1-5
CDR3 protein: CATPRENQPQHF
CDR3 DNA: TGTGCCACCCCTAGGGAGAATCAGCCCCAGCATTTT

D gene: TRBD1
V gene: TRBV4-2
clone size: -
J gene: TRBJ2-2
CDR3 protein: CASRRDRNTGELFF
CDR3 DNA: TGTGCCAGCAGACGGGACAGGAACACCGGGGAGCTGTTTTTT

D gene: TRBD2
V gene: TRBV7-6
clone size: few
J gene: TRBJ2-7
CDR3 protein: CASSPRLAREGVSYEQYF
CDR3 DNA: TGTGCCAGCAGCCCAAGACTAGCCCGGGAGGGCGTATCCTACGAGCAGTACTTC

D gene: -
V gene: TRBV4-3
clone size: -
J gene: TRBJ2-2
CDR3 protein: CASSHSRGLVGELFF
CDR3 DNA: TGCGCCAGCAGCCATTCTAGGGGCTTGGTTGGGGAGCTGTTTTTT

D gene: TRBD2
V gene: TRBV7-2
clone size: -
J gene: TRBJ2-3
CDR3 protein: CASSLLAGGNTQYF
CDR3 DNA: TGTGCCAGCAGCCTATTAGCGGGAGGGAATACGCAGTATTTT

D gene: -
V gene: TRBV14
clone size: -
J gene: TRBJ1-4
CDR3 protein: CASSQEGGTNEKLFF
CDR3 DNA: TGTGCCAGCAGCCAAGAGGGGGGGACGAATGAAAAACTGTTTTTT

D gene: TRBD1
V gene: TRBV7-9
clone size: -
J gene: TRBJ1-2
CDR3 protein: CASSLEAGGGYTF
CDR3 DNA: TGTGCCAGCAGCTTAGAGGCAGGGGGTGGCTACACCTTC

D gene: TRBD1
V gene: TRBV14
clone size: -
J gene: TRBJ1-2
CDR3 protein: CASSPEDRETYGYTF
CDR3 DNA: TGTGCCAGCAGCCCAGAGGACAGGGAAACTTATGGCTACACCTTC

D gene: TRBD2
V gene: TRBV10-2
clone size: -
J gene: TRBJ2-7
CDR3 protein: CASSERSGRDYEQYF
CDR3 DNA: TGCGCCAGCAGTGAGCGTAGCGGGAGAGACTACGAGCAGTACTTC

D gene: TRBD2
V gene: TRBV7-8
clone size: -
J gene: TRBJ2-7
CDR3 protein: CASSPGTSGIWRGEQYF
CDR3 DNA: TGTGCCAGCAGCCCCGGGACTAGCGGGATCTGGAGGGGCGAGCAGTACTTC

D gene: TRBD1
V gene: TRBV6-5
clone size: -
J gene: TRBJ2-7
CDR3 protein: CASKDRGLSNEQYF
CDR3 DNA: TGTGCCAGCAAGGACAGGGGGTTGAGCAACGAGCAGTACTTC

D gene: -
V gene: TRBV14
clone size: -
J gene: TRBJ2-3
CDR3 protein: CASRLGRPSTDTQYF
CDR3 DNA: TGTGCCAGCAGATTGGGCCGTCCTAGCACAGATACGCAGTATTTT

D gene: TRBD1
V gene: TRBV28
clone size: -
J gene: TRBJ1-1
CDR3 protein: CASSTGTGGFTEAFF
CDR3 DNA: TGTGCCAGCAGTACCGGGACAGGGGGCTTCACTGAAGCTTTCTTT

D gene: -
V gene: TRBV4-3
clone size: -
J gene: TRBJ2-2
CDR3 protein: CASSQRPGPGTGELFF
CDR3 DNA: TGCGCCAGCAGCCAAAGACCGGGTCCGGGCACCGGGGAGCTGTTTTTT

D gene: TRBD2
V gene: TRBV7-9
clone size: -
J gene: TRBJ2-1
CDR3 protein: CATGLAWRYNEQFF
CDR3 DNA: TGTGCCACTGGACTAGCCTGGAGATACAATGAGCAGTTCTTC

D gene: TRBD2
V gene: TRBV27
clone size: -
J gene: TRBJ2-5
CDR3 protein: CASSPGLEEETQYF
CDR3 DNA: TGTGCCAGCAGTCCGGGACTAGAAGAAGAGACCCAGTACTTC

D gene: -
V gene: TRBV4-1
clone size: once
J gene: TRBJ2-3
CDR3 protein: CASSQDLTGIAVTDTQYF
CDR3 DNA: TGCGCCAGCAGCCAAGATCTGACGGGGATAGCGGTCACAGATACGCAGTATTTT

D gene: TRBD2
V gene: TRBV10-2
clone size: once
J gene: TRBJ2-5
CDR3 protein: CASSEGGSKTSGRAGRSETQYF
CDR3 DNA: TGCGCCAGCAGTGAGGGGGGCTCGAAGACTAGCGGGAGGGCTGGGAGGTCAGAGACCCAGTACTTC

D gene: -
V gene: TRBV6-1
clone size: -
J gene: TRBJ1-1
CDR3 protein: CASSGTVLILNTEAFF
CDR3 DNA: TGTGCCAGCAGTGGGACAGTCTTAATATTGAACACTGAAGCTTTCTTT

D gene: -
V gene: TRBV6-1
clone size: once
J gene: TRBJ1-2
CDR3 protein: CASSDGQGNPYGYTF
CDR3 DNA: TGTGCCAGCAGTGATGGTCAGGGCAATCCCTATGGCTACACCTTC

D gene: TRBD2
V gene: TRBV6-4
clone size: -
J gene: TRBJ2-1
CDR3 protein: CASSKREHGNEQFF
CDR3 DNA: TGTGCCAGCAGCAAGCGGGAGCACGGCAATGAGCAGTTCTTC

D gene: TRBD2
V gene: TRBV6-1
clone size: once
J gene: TRBJ2-3
CDR3 protein: CASSPGLAVTDTQYF
CDR3 DNA: TGTGCCAGCTCCCCCGGACTAGCGGTTACAGATACGCAGTATTTT

D gene: TRBD2
V gene: TRBV27
clone size: -
J gene: TRBJ2-1
CDR3 protein: CASGAGDHYNEQFF
CDR3 DNA: TGTGCCAGCGGGGCGGGGGACCACTACAATGAGCAGTTCTTC

D gene: TRBD1
V gene: TRBV27
clone size: -
J gene: TRBJ2-3
CDR3 protein: CASSSDREEDTQYF
CDR3 DNA: TGTGCCAGCAGTTCGGACAGGGAAGAAGATACGCAGTATTTT

D gene: -
V gene: TRBV6-5
clone size: few
J gene: TRBJ2-2
CDR3 protein: CASSYSPGPNTGELFF
CDR3 DNA: TGTGCCAGCAGTTATTCCCCAGGGCCGAACACCGGGGAGCTGTTTTTT

D gene: TRBD2
V gene: TRBV25-1
clone size: few
J gene: TRBJ2-7
CDR3 protein: CASSGSGGTYEQYF
CDR3 DNA: TGTGCCAGCAGTGGCTCGGGGGGGACCTACGAGCAGTACTTC

D gene: TRBD2
V gene: TRBV5-6
clone size: -
J gene: TRBJ2-1
CDR3 protein: CASSLWGLAYNEQFF
CDR3 DNA: TGTGCCAGCAGCTTGTGGGGACTAGCTTACAATGAGCAGTTCTTC

D gene: -
V gene: TRBV4-1
clone size: -
J gene: TRBJ2-3
CDR3 protein: CASSHAWPAVSTDTQYF
CDR3 DNA: TGCGCCAGCAGCCATGCTTGGCCAGCGGTTAGCACAGATACGCAGTATTTT

D gene: -
V gene: TRBV6-6
clone size: -
J gene: TRBJ1-5
CDR3 protein: CACGANNNQPQHF
CDR3 DNA: TGTGCCTGCGGGGCCAATAACAATCAGCCCCAGCATTTT

D gene: TRBD2
V gene: TRBV4-1
clone size: -
J gene: TRBJ2-7
CDR3 protein: CASSQDELAGVHEQYF
CDR3 DNA: TGCGCCAGCAGCCAAGACGAACTAGCGGGAGTTCACGAGCAGTACTTC

D gene: TRBD2
V gene: TRBV4-3
clone size: -
J gene: TRBJ2-5
CDR3 protein: CASSQVGLAGGPGETQYF
CDR3 DNA: TGCGCCAGCAGCCAAGTAGGACTAGCGGGAGGGCCGGGTGAGACCCAGTACTTC

D gene: -
V gene: TRBV4-3
clone size: -
J gene: TRBJ1-2
CDR3 protein: CASSQDPQAPNGYTF
CDR3 DNA: TGCGCCAGCAGCCAAGACCCCCAGGCCCCCAATGGCTACACCTTC

D gene: TRBD1
V gene: TRBV5-5
clone size: -
J gene: TRBJ1-5
CDR3 protein: CASSSDRAQPQHF
CDR3 DNA: TGTGCCAGCAGCTCAGACAGGGCTCAGCCCCAGCATTTT